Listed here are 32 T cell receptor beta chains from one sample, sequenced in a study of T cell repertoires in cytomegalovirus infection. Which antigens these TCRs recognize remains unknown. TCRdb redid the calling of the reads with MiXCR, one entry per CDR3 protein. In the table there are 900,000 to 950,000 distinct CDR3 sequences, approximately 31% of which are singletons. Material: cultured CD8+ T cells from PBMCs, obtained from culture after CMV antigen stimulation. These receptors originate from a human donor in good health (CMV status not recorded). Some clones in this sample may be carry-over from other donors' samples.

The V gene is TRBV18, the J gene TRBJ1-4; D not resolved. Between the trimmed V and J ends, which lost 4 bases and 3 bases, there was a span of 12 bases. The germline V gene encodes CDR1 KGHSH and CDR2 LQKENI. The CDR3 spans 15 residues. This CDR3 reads CASSLLGWPNEKLFF. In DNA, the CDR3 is TGTGCCAGCTCACTTCTGGGTTGGCCTAATGAAAAACTGTTTTTT.

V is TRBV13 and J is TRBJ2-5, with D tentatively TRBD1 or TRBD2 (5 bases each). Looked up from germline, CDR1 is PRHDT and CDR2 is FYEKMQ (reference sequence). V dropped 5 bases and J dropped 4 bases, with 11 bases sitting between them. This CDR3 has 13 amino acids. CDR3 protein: CASSPGRAETQYF. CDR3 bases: TGTGCCAGCAGCCCAGGGCGGGCAGAGACCCAGTACTTC.

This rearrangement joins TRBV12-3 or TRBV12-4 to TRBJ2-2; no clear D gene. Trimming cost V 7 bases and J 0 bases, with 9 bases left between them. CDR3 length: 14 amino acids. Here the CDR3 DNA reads TGTGCCAGCAATCATGACGCGAACACCGGGGAGCTGTTTTTT. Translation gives CASNHDANTGELFF.

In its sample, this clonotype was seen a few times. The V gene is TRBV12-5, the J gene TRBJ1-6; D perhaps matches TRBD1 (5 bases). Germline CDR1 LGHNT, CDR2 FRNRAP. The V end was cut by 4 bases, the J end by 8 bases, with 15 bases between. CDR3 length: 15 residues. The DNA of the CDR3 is TGTGCTAGTGGTTCTCTCCGAGACAGATATTCACCCCTCCACTTT. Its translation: CASGSLRDRYSPLHF.

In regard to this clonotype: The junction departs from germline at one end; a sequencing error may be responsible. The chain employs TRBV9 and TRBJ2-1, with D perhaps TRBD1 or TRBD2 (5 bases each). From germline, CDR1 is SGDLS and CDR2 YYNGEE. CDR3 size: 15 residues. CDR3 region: CVSSVEGRLANEQFF. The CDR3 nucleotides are TGTGTCAGCAGCGTAGAGGGGCGACTCGCCAATGAGCAGTTCTTC.

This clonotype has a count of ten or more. CDR3: CASSFEGAGETQYF. CDR3 nucleotide sequence: TGTGCCAGCAGCTTTGAAGGGGCGGGGGAGACCCAGTACTTC. The J gene is TRBJ2-5, the V gene TRBV7-8, with D possibly matching TRBD2 (6 bases). Germline CDR1 SGHVS, CDR2 FQNEAQ. Trimming removed 3 bases at V and 5 bases at J, with 13 bases between. The CDR3 runs to 14 residues. The full variable domain, its missing parts supplied by reference TRBV7-8 and TRBJ2-5, is GAGVSQSPRYKVAKRGQDVALRCDPISGHVSLFWYQQALGQGPEFLTYFQNEAQLDKSGLPSDRFFAERPEGSVSTLKIQRTQQEDSAVYLCASSFEGAGETQYFGPGTRLLVL.

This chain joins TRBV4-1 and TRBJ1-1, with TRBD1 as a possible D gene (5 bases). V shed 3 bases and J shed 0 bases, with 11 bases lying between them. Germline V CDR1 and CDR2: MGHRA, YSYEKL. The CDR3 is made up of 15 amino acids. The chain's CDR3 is CASSQGVLMNTEAFF. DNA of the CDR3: TGCGCCAGCAGCCAGGGGGTACTAATGAACACTGAAGCTTTCTTT.

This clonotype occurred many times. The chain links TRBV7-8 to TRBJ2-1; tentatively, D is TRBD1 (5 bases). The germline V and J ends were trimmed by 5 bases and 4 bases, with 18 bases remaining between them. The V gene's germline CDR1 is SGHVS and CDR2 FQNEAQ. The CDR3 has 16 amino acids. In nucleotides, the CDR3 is TGTGCCAGCAGCCCCTCGACAGTCCCACTTTACAATGAGCAGTTCTTC. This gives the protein CASSPSTVPLYNEQFF.

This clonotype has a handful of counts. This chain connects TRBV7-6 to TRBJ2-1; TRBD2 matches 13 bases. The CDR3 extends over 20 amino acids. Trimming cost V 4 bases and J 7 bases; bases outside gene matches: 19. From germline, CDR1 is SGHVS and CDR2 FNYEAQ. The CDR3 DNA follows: TGTGCCAGCAGCTCCGTACTAGCGGGGGGGCCGGGAAACCTGTGGAATGAGCAGTTCTTC. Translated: CASSSVLAGGPGNLWNEQFF.

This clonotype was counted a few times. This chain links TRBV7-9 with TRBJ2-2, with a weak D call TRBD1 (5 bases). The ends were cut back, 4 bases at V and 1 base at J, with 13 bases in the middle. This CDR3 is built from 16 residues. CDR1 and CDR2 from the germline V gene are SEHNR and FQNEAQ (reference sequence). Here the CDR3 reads CASSSQGDRNTGELFF. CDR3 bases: TGTGCCAGCAGCTCCCAGGGTGATCGGAACACCGGGGAGCTGTTTTTT.

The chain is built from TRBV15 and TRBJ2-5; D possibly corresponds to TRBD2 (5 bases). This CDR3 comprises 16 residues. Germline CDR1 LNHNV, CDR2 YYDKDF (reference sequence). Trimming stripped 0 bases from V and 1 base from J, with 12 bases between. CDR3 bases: TGTGCCACCAGCAGAGAAGGGTTCGGGGTCCAAGAGACCCAGTACTTC. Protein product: CATSREGFGVQETQYF.

The CDR3 reads CASSLALAGGPHNEQFF. CDR3 bases: TGTGCCAGCAGCTTAGCACTAGCGGGGGGGCCTCACAATGAGCAGTTCTTC. The gene calls are TRBV7-2 and TRBJ2-1, with TRBD2 matching 13 bases. Germline CDR1 is SGHTA and CDR2 is FQGNSA. CDR3 size: 17 residues. V shed 0 bases, J shed 5 bases, and the junction held 4 bases outside the gene matches.

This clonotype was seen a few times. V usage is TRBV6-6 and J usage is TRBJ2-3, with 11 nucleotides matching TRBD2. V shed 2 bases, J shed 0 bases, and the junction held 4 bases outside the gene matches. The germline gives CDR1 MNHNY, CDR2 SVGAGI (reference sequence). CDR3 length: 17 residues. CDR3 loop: CASSYPTSGDSTDTQYF. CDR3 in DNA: TGTGCCAGCAGTTACCCGACTAGCGGGGATAGCACAGATACGCAGTATTTT.

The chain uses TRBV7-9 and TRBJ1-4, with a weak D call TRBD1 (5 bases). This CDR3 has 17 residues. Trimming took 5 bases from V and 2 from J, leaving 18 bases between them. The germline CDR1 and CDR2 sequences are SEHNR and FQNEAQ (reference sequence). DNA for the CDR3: TGTGCCAGCAGCCACTTAGAATCGGGACGGACTAATGAAAAACTGTTTTTT. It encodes CASSHLESGRTNEKLFF. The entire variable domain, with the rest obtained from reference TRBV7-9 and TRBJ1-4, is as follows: DTGVSQNPRHKITKRGQNVTFRCDPISEHNRLYWYRQTLGQGPEFLTYFQNEAQLEKSRLLSDRFSAERPKGSFSTLEIQRTEQGDSAMYLCASSHLESGRTNEKLFFGSGTQLSVL.

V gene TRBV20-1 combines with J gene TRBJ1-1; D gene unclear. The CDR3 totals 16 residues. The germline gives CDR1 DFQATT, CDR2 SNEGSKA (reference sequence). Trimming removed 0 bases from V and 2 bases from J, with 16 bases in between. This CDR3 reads CSARDLISPVNTEAFF. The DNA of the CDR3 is TGCAGTGCTAGAGATCTCATCAGCCCTGTTAACACTGAAGCTTTCTTT.

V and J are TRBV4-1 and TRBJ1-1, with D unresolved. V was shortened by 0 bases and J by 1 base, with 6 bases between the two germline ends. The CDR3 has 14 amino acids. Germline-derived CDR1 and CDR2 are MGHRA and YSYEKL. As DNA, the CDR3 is TGCGCCAGCAGCCAAGATTGGCAGAACACTGAAGCTTTCTTT. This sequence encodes CASSQDWQNTEAFF.

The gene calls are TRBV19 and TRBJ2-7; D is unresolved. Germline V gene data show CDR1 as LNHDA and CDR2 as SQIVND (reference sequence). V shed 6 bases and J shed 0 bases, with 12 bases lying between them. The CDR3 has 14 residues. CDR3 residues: CASRNSASSYEQYF. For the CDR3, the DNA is TGTGCCAGTAGGAACAGCGCTAGCTCCTACGAGCAGTACTTC.

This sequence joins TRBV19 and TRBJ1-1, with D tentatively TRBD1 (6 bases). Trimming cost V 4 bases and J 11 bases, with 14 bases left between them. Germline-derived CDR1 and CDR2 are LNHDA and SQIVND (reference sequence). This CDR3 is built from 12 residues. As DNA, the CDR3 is TGTGCCAGTAGTAGGGGGGCCACCGTTGCTTTCTTT. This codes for CASSRGATVAFF.

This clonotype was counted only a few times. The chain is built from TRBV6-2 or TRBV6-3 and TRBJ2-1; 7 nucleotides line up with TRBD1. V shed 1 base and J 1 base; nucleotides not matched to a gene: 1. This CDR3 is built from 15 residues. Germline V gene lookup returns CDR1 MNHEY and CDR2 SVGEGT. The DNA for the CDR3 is TGTGCCAGCAGTTACTGGGGACAGTCCTACAATGAGCAGTTCTTC. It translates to CASSYWGQSYNEQFF.

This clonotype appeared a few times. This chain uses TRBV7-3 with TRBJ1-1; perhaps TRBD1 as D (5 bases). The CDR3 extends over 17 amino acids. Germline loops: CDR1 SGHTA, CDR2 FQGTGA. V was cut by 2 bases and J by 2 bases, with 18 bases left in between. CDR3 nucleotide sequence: TGTGCCAGCAGCTTAGGGCCAGGGCTAACTAGCAACACTGAAGCTTTCTTT. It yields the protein CASSLGPGLTSNTEAFF.

CDR3 protein: CASSQTPSGADGYTF. CDR3 nucleotides: TGTGCCAGCAGCCAGACCCCTAGCGGCGCGGATGGCTACACCTTC. V usage is TRBV3-1 and J usage is TRBJ1-2, with D uncertain. The germline CDR1 and CDR2 sequences are LGHDT and YNNKEL (reference sequence). This CDR3 comprises 15 residues. Trimming shortened V by 3 bases and J by 6 bases, and 17 bases separated the two germline ends.

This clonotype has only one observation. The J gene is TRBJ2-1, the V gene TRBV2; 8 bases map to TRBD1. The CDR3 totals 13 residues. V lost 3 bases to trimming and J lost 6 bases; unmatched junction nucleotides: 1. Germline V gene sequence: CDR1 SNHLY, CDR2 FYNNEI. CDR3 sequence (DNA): TGTGCCAGCAGTGACAGGGGGCCCAATGAGCAGTTCTTC. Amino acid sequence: CASSDRGPNEQFF.

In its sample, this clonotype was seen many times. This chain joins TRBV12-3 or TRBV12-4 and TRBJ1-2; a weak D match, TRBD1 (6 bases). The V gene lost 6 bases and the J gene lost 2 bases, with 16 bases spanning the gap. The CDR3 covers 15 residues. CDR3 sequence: CASSLRGTLNYGYTF. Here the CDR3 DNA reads TGTGCCAGCAGCCTCCGAGGGACACTGAACTATGGCTACACCTTC.

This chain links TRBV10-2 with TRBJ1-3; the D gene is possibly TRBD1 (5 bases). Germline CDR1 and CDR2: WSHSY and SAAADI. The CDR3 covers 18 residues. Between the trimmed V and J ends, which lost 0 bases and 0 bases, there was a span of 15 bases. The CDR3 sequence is CASSESTGTHNSGNTIYF. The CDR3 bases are TGCGCCAGCAGTGAGTCGACCGGGACGCACAACTCTGGAAACACCATATATTTT.

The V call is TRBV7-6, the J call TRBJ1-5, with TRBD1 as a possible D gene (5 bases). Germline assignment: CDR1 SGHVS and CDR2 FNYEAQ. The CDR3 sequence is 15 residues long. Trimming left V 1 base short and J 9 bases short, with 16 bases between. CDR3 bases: TGTGCCAGCAGCTTAGAGGGCTGGGGCCCTGGGCCCCAGCATTTT. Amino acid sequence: CASSLEGWGPGPQHF.

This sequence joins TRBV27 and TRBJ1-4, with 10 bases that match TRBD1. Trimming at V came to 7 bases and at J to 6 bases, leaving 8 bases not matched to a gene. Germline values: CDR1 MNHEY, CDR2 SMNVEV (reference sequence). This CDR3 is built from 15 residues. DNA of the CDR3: TGTGCCAGCACCGGGACAGGGGAAGTCGATGAAAAACTGTTTTTT. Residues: CASTGTGEVDEKLFF. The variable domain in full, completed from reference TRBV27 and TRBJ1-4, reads EAQVTQNPRYLITVTGKKLTVTCSQNMNHEYMSWYRQDPGLGLRQIYYSMNVEVTDKGDVPEGYKVSRKEKRNFPLILESPSPNQTSLYFCASTGTGEVDEKLFFGSGTQLSVL.

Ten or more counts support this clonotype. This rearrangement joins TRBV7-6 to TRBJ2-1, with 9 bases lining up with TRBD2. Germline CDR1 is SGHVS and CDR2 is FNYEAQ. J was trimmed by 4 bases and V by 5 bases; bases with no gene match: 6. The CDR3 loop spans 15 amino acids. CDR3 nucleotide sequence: TGTGCCAGCAGCCCGCGGGGGGGCCTTTACAATGAGCAGTTCTTC. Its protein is CASSPRGGLYNEQFF.

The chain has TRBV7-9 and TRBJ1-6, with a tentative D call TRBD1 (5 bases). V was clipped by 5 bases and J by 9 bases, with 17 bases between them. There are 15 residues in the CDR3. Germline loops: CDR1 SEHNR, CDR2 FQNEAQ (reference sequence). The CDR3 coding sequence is TGTGCCAGCAGCCTCAGACGGGGGTTCGGTTCACCCCTCCACTTT. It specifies CASSLRRGFGSPLHF.

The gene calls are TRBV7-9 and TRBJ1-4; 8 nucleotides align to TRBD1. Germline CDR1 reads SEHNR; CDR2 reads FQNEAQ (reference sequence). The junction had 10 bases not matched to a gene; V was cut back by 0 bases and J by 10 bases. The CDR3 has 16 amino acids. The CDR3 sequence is CASSLASDRVRGKLFF. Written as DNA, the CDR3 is TGTGCCAGCAGCTTAGCGTCGGACAGGGTCAGGGGAAAACTGTTTTTT.

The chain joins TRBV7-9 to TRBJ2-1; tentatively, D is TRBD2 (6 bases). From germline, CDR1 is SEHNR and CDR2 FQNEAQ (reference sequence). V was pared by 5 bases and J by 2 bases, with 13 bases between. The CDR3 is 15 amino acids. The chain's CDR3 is CASSIVSGPYNEQFF. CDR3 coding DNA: TGTGCCAGCAGCATCGTAAGCGGGCCCTACAATGAGCAGTTCTTC.

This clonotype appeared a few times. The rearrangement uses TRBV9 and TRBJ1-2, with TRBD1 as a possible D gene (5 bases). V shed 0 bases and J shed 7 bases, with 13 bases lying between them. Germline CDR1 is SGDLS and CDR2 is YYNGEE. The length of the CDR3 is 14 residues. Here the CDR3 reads CASSVVGQFSGYTF. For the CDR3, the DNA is TGTGCCAGCAGCGTAGTTGGACAATTTTCTGGCTACACCTTC.

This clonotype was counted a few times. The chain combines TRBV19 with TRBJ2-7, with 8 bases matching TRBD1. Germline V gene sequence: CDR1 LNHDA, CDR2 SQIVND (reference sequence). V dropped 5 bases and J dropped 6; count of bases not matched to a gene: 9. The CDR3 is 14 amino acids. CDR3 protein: CASSLGQGTSEQYF. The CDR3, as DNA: TGTGCCAGTAGTCTTGGACAGGGTACGAGCGAGCAGTACTTC. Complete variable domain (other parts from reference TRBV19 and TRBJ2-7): DGGITQSPKYLFRKEGQNVTLSCEQNLNHDAMYWYRQDPGQGLRLIYYSQIVNDFQKGDIAEGYSVSREKKESFPLTVTSAQKNPTAFYLCASSLGQGTSEQYFGPGTRLTVT.